This T cell receptor beta chain was documented in a study of cytomegalovirus exposure and HLA in healthy donors. Study in general: Of all 400 or so donors who were genotyped, around 82% belonged to the Caucasian-associated ancestry cluster.

Trimming pared 0 bases from V and 4 bases from J, leaving 9 bases between. CDR3 size: 14 residues. The V gene's germline CDR1 is MNHNY and CDR2 SVGAGI (reference sequence). Concerning this clone: What it binds is unknown.

PCR used 60 Vbeta primers and 13 Jbeta primers. Assay: immunoSEQ multiplex PCR; the TCRdb copy retains only in-frame clones and omits some. The table shows about 190,000 clones, with around 86% occurring only once. Study outcomes and limitations: Researchers reported in a later analysis that common viral pathogens appeared linked to several top clusters. Segments of the TCR beta V type were, in most cases, productive about 90% or about 30% of the time in an earlier analysis.

The chain employs TRBV6-6 and TRBJ1-2; D perhaps matches TRBD1 (5 bases). Sequencing was done on a sample of PBMCs. This clonotype was sampled from a woman younger than 30 in good health and CMV-seronegative. CDR3 sequence (DNA): TGTGCCAGCAGTTACTCGGGAGGGACCTATGGCTACACCTTC. Residues: CASSYSGGTYGYTF.